Below, one TCR beta chain is given with its context. Its antigen remains unidentified. This CDR3 comprises 15 residues. Per the germline V gene, CDR1 is MNHNS and CDR2 is SASEGT. The source of the sample is a study of T cells expressing NK-cell markers. Study as a whole: The study sequenced eight donors, seven HCMV-seropositive and one seronegative.

General study points: For 6 or 7 donors, the dominant NKG2C+ clonotypes made up about 1.0-7.0% of their CD8+ T cells.

TCRdb re-called the 5' RACE reads and shows each CDR3 protein once, DNA omitted. The sample has about 180,000 distinct CDR3 sequences. The chain recombines TRBV6-1 with TRBJ2-5; no DNA is available, so the TRBD2 call from TCRdb remains unchecked. The receptor comes from a man aged 18 to 69 in good health. Source material: blood T cells: a sorted CD56 or NKG2C T cell subset, CD4+ or CD8+ T cells, or bulk PBMC T cells (not recorded which). CDR3 in amino acids: CASCMSGGTEETQYF.